This TCR beta chain was identified during a study of CD8 T cells in Susac syndrome. About the study: Patients with Susac syndrome were therapy-naive, treated with corticosteroids, or treated with intravenous immunoglobulin alone when blood was collected. Study observations and caveats: The Susac syndrome CD4+ T cell repertoires displayed no clonal expansion.

The CDR3 length is 15 residues. CDR1 KGHSH and CDR2 LQKENI come from the germline V gene. V dropped 3 bases and J dropped 0 bases, with 9 bases sitting between them. RNA, at about 0.45 to 1 ug, was reverse transcribed with random hexamers. The CDR3 of TCR beta was amplified by immunoSEQ multiplex PCR across 54 Vbeta and 13 Jbeta. From the immunoSEQ multiplex PCR reads, TCRdb called clonotypes with MiXCR, one entry per CDR3 protein. The data show some 240,000 distinct CDR3 sequences, with almost 97% seen just once and 0.08% to 0.11% held by the top ten. Remarks on this clonotype: Its antigen is undetermined.

V is TRBV18 and J is TRBJ2-4; D call uncertain. The sequenced sample consisted of CD4+ T cells from PBMCs. This receptor was obtained from a human donor with Susac syndrome. CDR3 nucleotide sequence: TGTGCCAGCTCACCCTACGATCTAGCCAAAAACATTCAGTACTTC. Its translation is CASSPYDLAKNIQYF. The full variable domain, in which reference TRBV18 and TRBJ2-4 provide the parts outside the CDR3, is NAGVMQNPRHLVRRRGQEARLRCSPMKGHSHVYWYRQLPEEGLKFMVYLQKENIIDESGMPKERFSAEFPKEGPSILRIQQVVRGDSAAYFCASSPYDLAKNIQYFGAGTRLSVL.